A selection of T cell receptor beta chains follows, all from one sample in a study of blood T cell repertoires in COVID-19. The method was immunoSEQ multiplex PCR; TCRdb's version includes in-frame clones alone and lacks a portion of them. The repertoire has about 380,000 clones, 85% of them found once; the top ten carry roughly 3.4%. Material: peripheral blood. Every receptor here comes from a woman younger than 30 with acute or convalescent COVID-19. Both conserved end residues are part of each CDR3. The D gene is left open where the match is weak. Size tells how often a clone was seen (once, few, many) or the class of an expanded clone, and some rows leave it out.

v_call	j_call	d_call	clone_size	cdr3_aa	cdr3_nt
TRBV5-6	TRBJ1-1	TRBD1	-	CASSPGQGNTEAFF	TGTGCCAGCAGCCCTGGACAGGGTAACACTGAAGCTTTCTTT
TRBV5-1	TRBJ2-7	TRBD2	-	CASSDRTSDEQYF	TGCGCCAGCAGCGACCGTACTAGCGACGAGCAGTACTTC
TRBV19	TRBJ1-1	-	-	CASSIKDLNTEAFF	TGTGCCAGTAGTATTAAGGACTTGAACACTGAAGCTTTCTTT
TRBV18	TRBJ2-7	TRBD1	-	CASSPLWTGGPYEQYF	TGTGCCAGCTCACCCCTATGGACAGGTGGTCCCTACGAGCAGTACTTC
TRBV9	TRBJ2-1	-	-	CASSVGSSYNEQFF	TGTGCCAGCAGCGTTGGGAGCTCCTACAATGAGCAGTTCTTC
TRBV7-9	TRBJ1-2	-	-	CASSLAGGQGFYGYTF	TGTGCCAGCAGCTTAGCGGGGGGGCAAGGGTTCTATGGCTACACCTTC
TRBV5-1	TRBJ1-3	-	-	CASSLNSFSGNTIYF	TGCGCCAGCAGCTTAAACAGCTTCTCTGGAAACACCATATATTTT
TRBV5-4	TRBJ1-1	-	-	CASSLGRDTEAFF	TGTGCCAGCAGCTTGGGCAGGGACACTGAAGCTTTCTTT
TRBV5-1	TRBJ1-2	TRBD1	few	CASRQGTAYGYTF	TGCGCCAGCAGACAGGGGACCGCCTATGGCTACACCTTC
TRBV2	TRBJ1-2	TRBD1	-	CASSRDRDGYTF	TGTGCCAGCAGTCGGGACAGGGATGGCTACACCTTC
TRBV25-1	TRBJ1-2	-	-	CASSDVEGLGYGYTF	TGTGCCAGCAGTGATGTGGAGGGACTTGGCTATGGCTACACCTTC
TRBV29-1	TRBJ1-1	TRBD1	-	CSAANRQGNTEAFF	TGCAGCGCCGCGAACCGACAGGGGAACACTGAAGCTTTCTTT
TRBV9	TRBJ1-1	TRBD1	-	CASSGSDRANEAFF	TGTGCCAGCAGCGGGTCGGACAGGGCCAATGAAGCTTTCTTT
TRBV6-5	TRBJ2-1	-	-	CASRRASAYNEQFF	TGTGCCAGCAGACGGGCTAGCGCCTACAATGAGCAGTTCTTC
TRBV11-2	TRBJ1-6	TRBD1	-	CASSAPPGQGVSPLHF	TGTGCCAGCAGCGCCCCCCCGGGACAGGGTGTATCACCCCTCCACTTT
TRBV9	TRBJ2-7	TRBD1	-	CASSPGTGSYEQYF	TGTGCCAGCAGCCCCGGGACAGGGAGCTACGAGCAGTACTTC
TRBV5-1	TRBJ1-1	TRBD1	-	CASSTRQGNINTEAFF	TGCGCCAGCAGCACCCGACAGGGGAACATAAACACTGAAGCTTTCTTT
TRBV2	TRBJ2-2	-	-	CASSLRAGELFF	TGTGCCAGCAGCCTCCGCGCCGGGGAGCTGTTTTTT
TRBV28	TRBJ1-5	-	-	CASSSRQYSNQPQHF	TGTGCCAGCAGTTCACGACAGTATAGCAATCAGCCCCAGCATTTT
TRBV7-3	TRBJ1-2	-	-	CASSLTLGDGYTF	TGTGCCAGCAGCTTAACTCTAGGGGATGGCTACACCTTC
TRBV5-1	TRBJ1-2	-	-	CASSPREGLGDGYTF	TGCGCCAGCAGCCCCCGGGAGGGCCTTGGCGATGGCTACACCTTC
TRBV19	TRBJ1-2	TRBD1	-	CASSIQTGPPYGYTF	TGTGCCAGTAGTATCCAGACAGGGCCGCCTTACGGCTACACCTTC
TRBV7-9	TRBJ2-7	TRBD2	-	CASSPTSGHTYEQYF	TGTGCCAGCAGTCCGACTAGCGGTCACACCTACGAGCAGTACTTC
TRBV3-1/TRBV3-2	TRBJ2-4	-	-	CASSQGGAHIQYF	TGTGCCAGCAGCCAAGGGGGCGCACACATTCAGTACTTC
TRBV19	TRBJ2-4	TRBD1	-	CASSPLDRASIQYF	TGTGCCAGTAGCCCCCTGGACAGGGCCTCCATTCAGTACTTC
TRBV6-6	TRBJ1-2	TRBD1	-	CASSLRTGGDYGYTF	TGTGCCAGCAGTCTAAGGACAGGGGGCGACTATGGCTACACCTTC
TRBV4-1	TRBJ2-7	TRBD2	-	CASSQTSGSGEQYF	TGCGCCAGCAGCCAGACTAGCGGGAGTGGTGAGCAGTACTTC
TRBV4-2	TRBJ2-1	TRBD2	-	CASSPAGTSGFSYNEQFF	TGTGCCAGCAGCCCGGCCGGGACTAGCGGGTTTTCCTACAATGAGCAGTTCTTC
TRBV7-2	TRBJ2-7	-	-	CASSPGYEQYF	TGTGCCAGCAGTCCAGGCTACGAGCAGTACTTC
TRBV3-1/TRBV3-2	TRBJ1-2	-	-	CASSPSWRGNGYTF	TGTGCCAGCAGCCCTAGTTGGAGGGGCAATGGCTACACCTTC
TRBV19	TRBJ2-2	TRBD1	-	CASSSSRDRGDTGELFF	TGTGCCAGTAGCTCGTCCCGGGACAGGGGAGACACCGGGGAGCTGTTTTTT
TRBV6-1	TRBJ2-7	-	-	CASSDGLPYEQYF	TGTGCCAGCAGTGACGGACTTCCCTACGAGCAGTACTTC